This is a list of T cell receptor beta chains from one sample in a study of shared clonotypes between healthy human individuals. Generated by immunoSEQ multiplex PCR, the TCRdb table keeps only in-frame clones and is missing some. The profile covers over 950,000 clones, with approximately 80% appearing a single time and more than 0.85% taken by the ten largest. Sequenced material: memory CD4+ T cells from PBMCs. All receptors come from a young man in good health. Some clones in this sample may be carry-over from other donors' samples. Both conserved end residues are part of each CDR3. D genes are given only for firm matches. The size entry is marked missing in some rows and otherwise reads once, few, many or a size class.

- TRBJ2-7 - TRBV28 TGTGCCTCCGGTTTCGAGCAGTACTTC CASGFEQYF
- TRBJ1-2 - TRBV2 TGTGCCAGCAGTGAATCGGGATTAAGGGGGGCGAGCTATGGCTACACCTTC CASSESGLRGASYGYTF
- TRBJ2-7 TRBD2 TRBV27 TGTGCCAACCGAAAGGCGGGAGGAGTCGAGCAGTACTTC CANRKAGGVEQYF
once TRBJ1-2 TRBD1 TRBV6-5 TGTGCCAGCAGTTACTCAGGGGGCGGGAGCTATGGCTACACCTTC CASSYSGGGSYGYTF
- TRBJ2-5 - TRBV28 TGTGCCAGCAGTTTGTCCTCTCAAGAGACCCAGTACTTC CASSLSSQETQYF
- TRBJ2-1 - TRBV20-1 TGCAGTGCTAGAGGGGGCGGCGAGCAGTTCTTC CSARGGGEQFF
- TRBJ2-2 TRBD2 TRBV5-6 TGTGCCAGCAGCTTGCTGCGGGGGGACACCGGGGAGCTGTTTTTT CASSLLRGDTGELFF
once TRBJ2-7 - TRBV6-5 TGTGCCAGCAGTTACTCGTATTCGGGAAACGAGCAGTACTTC CASSYSYSGNEQYF
- TRBJ1-1 - TRBV29-1 TGCAGCGTCCCGGGGTACACTGAAGCTTTCTTT CSVPGYTEAFF
- TRBJ2-7 TRBD2 TRBV5-6 TGTGCCAGCAGCCCCCGGGGAGCGGGAGGGCTTGACGAGCAGTACTTC CASSPRGAGGLDEQYF
many TRBJ1-4 TRBD1 TRBV5-1 TGCGCCAGCAGTCAGACAGGGGTCAATGAAAAACTGTTTTTT CASSQTGVNEKLFF
- TRBJ2-3 - TRBV5-1 TGCGCCAGCAGCCAGATGGATACGCAGTATTTT CASSQMDTQYF
few TRBJ1-5 - TRBV2 TGTGCCAGCACTCAGGGTAATCAGCCCCAGCATTTT CASTQGNQPQHF
- TRBJ1-5 TRBD1 TRBV5-1 TGCGCCAGCAGCGTGGGACAGCCGGGTCAGCCCCAGCATTTT CASSVGQPGQPQHF
- TRBJ2-1 - TRBV18 TGTGCCAGCTCACCCGAGACTACAGGAGGGCAGTTCTTC CASSPETTGGQFF
- TRBJ1-5 TRBD1 TRBV6-1 TGTGCCAGCAGCTTGGACAGGGGTAATCAGCCCCAGCATTTT CASSLDRGNQPQHF
- TRBJ2-2 - TRBV28 TGTGCCAGCAGTTTAACATTTTTGGCGTCGAAGGGCGGGGAGCTGTTTTTT CASSLTFLASKGGELFF
- TRBJ1-5 - TRBV19 TGTGCCAGTAGTATGCGGGGGTTCGATCAGCCCCAGCATTTT CASSMRGFDQPQHF
- TRBJ2-7 - TRBV28 TGTGCCAGCAGGCAGAGGGGTAGCGGCCTTGCTGGGGAGCAGTACTTC CASRQRGSGLAGEQYF
few TRBJ1-1 - TRBV9 TGTGCCAGCAGCAATCAATTGAACACTGAAGCTTTCTTT CASSNQLNTEAFF
many TRBJ1-2 TRBD1 TRBV7-8 TGTGCCAGCAGCTCGACCCCCGGGACAGGCTTTAATCATGGCTACACCTTC CASSSTPGTGFNHGYTF
- TRBJ1-1 - TRBV28 TGTGCCAGCAGTTTATTGGGGATCCGAACTGAAGCTTTCTTT CASSLLGIRTEAFF
- TRBJ1-4 - TRBV28 TGTGCCAGCAACGTGGGAGGAAGGACTAATGAAAAACTGTTTTTT CASNVGGRTNEKLFF
- TRBJ2-7 - TRBV4-2 TGTGCCAGCAGCCGCCCAGGGACTCCCCACGAGCAGTACTTC CASSRPGTPHEQYF
- TRBJ1-4 - TRBV28 TGTGCCAGCAGTTTATGGTCCGCAGATTTTAATGAAAAACTGTTTTTT CASSLWSADFNEKLFF
- TRBJ1-5 - TRBV28 TGTGCCAGCAGCTTTCGGGGGCGACAGCCCCAGCATTTT CASSFRGRQPQHF
- TRBJ1-1 - TRBV18 TGTGCCAGCTCACCGGAGAGAAACACTGAAGCTTTCTTT CASSPERNTEAFF